This T cell receptor (beta chain) was identified during a study of blood T cell repertoires in COVID-19. Participants were placed into cohorts based on the clinical history they reported. Germline V lookup: CDR1 MGHRA, CDR2 YSYEKL. This CDR3 has 14 amino acids. With 1 base removed from V and 4 bases from J, the gap between germline ends came to 10 bases. The assay was immunoSEQ multiplex PCR, and TCRdb's table has in-frame clones only and misses some. The sample holds around 130,000 clones, less than 90% seen once. The J gene is TRBJ1-2, the V gene TRBV4-1; D call uncertain. The sample taken for sequencing was PBMCs or T cells enriched from blood (not recorded which). The TCR comes from a man under 40 who had recovered from COVID-19. CDR3 in amino acids: CASSQVEGTYGYTF. DNA for the CDR3: TGCGCCAGCAGCCAAGTGGAGGGTACCTATGGCTACACCTTC.